Below are 21 T cell receptor beta chains sequenced from a single sample in a study of T-cell memory formation after mild COVID-19. Each CDR3 protein is one row after TCRdb ran MiXCR on the 5' RACE reads. This repertoire shows a few hundred thousand distinct CDR3 sequences, 20% found once; its top ten account for around 23%. The sequenced material came from PBMCs or a T cell subset sorted from them (not recorded which). Every receptor here comes from a man between 18 and 35 years old who had mild COVID-19 (a few samples of this study predate the infection). Cell type and time point are not known.

The V gene is TRBV20-1, the J gene TRBJ2-1; 10 nucleotides match TRBD1. This CDR3 contains 15 residues. V lost 3 bases to trimming and J lost 7 bases; unmatched junction nucleotides: 9. The germline V gene has CDR1 DFQATT and CDR2 SNEGSKA (reference sequence). CDR3 DNA: TGCAGTGCTAGGACAGGGGGCCCTACCACAAATGAGCAGTTCTTC. It codes for CSARTGGPTTNEQFF.

The chain carries TRBV5-1 and TRBJ1-3, with TRBD1 as a possible D gene (6 bases). This CDR3 has 15 residues. V lost 0 bases and J 0 bases, leaving 7 bases between the germline ends. Looked up from germline, CDR1 is SGHRS and CDR2 is YFSETQ. The CDR3 DNA follows: TGCGCCAGCAGCTTGGAAGGGGGCTCTGGAAACACCATATATTTT. Protein sequence: CASSLEGGSGNTIYF.

The chain carries TRBV27 and TRBJ2-4; 13 bases are shared with TRBD2. The CDR3 sequence is 18 residues long. V lost 6 bases, J lost 3 bases, and 11 bases stayed unmatched. The germline CDR1 and CDR2 sequences are MNHEY and SMNVEV (reference sequence). CDR3 in amino acids: CASRPRLAGGGGKNIQYF. CDR3 in DNA: TGTGCCAGCAGACCCCGACTAGCGGGGGGCGGCGGCAAAAACATTCAGTACTTC.

The chain has TRBV19 and TRBJ2-3; TRBD2 aligns across 12 bases. The CDR3 is 16 residues long. V lost 5 bases and J lost 0; bases outside the gene matches: 3. Germline CDR1 and CDR2: LNHDA and SQIVND (reference sequence). Written as DNA, the CDR3 is TGTGCCAGTAGTGTGACTAGCGGGGGTAGCACAGATACGCAGTATTTT. Translated, it gives CASSVTSGGSTDTQYF.

The chain has TRBV7-6 and TRBJ2-5; no clear D. Per germline, CDR1 SGHVS and CDR2 FNYEAQ. This CDR3 is 13 amino acids long. Trimming took 1 base from V and 5 from J, leaving 8 bases between them. DNA of the CDR3: TGTGCCAGCAGCTTAGGGTTAAAGGAGACCCAGTACTTC. This encodes CASSLGLKETQYF. Combining the CDR3 with reference TRBV7-6 and TRBJ2-5 gives the whole variable domain GAGVSQSPRYKVTKRGQDVALRCDPISGHVSLYWYRQALGQGPEFLTYFNYEAQQDKSGLPNDRFSAERPEGSISTLTIQRTEQRDSAMYRCASSLGLKETQYFGPGTRLLVL.

This clonotype was observed a handful of times. V is TRBV7-9 and J is TRBJ2-7; D gene uncertain. The CDR3 runs to 14 residues. Trimming pared 5 bases from V and 6 bases from J, leaving 17 bases between. In germline, CDR1 is SEHNR, CDR2 FQNEAQ (reference sequence). The CDR3 coding sequence is TGTGCCAGCAGCCCGGCTAAAATGTCGATCGAGCAGTACGTC. Its protein product is CASSPAKMSIEQYV.

This clonotype came up a few times. The chain has TRBV6-2 or TRBV6-3 and TRBJ2-7; D is unresolved. Germline V gives CDR1 MNHEY, CDR2 SVGEGT. There are 14 residues in the CDR3. Trimming stripped 6 bases from V and 2 bases from J, with 14 bases between. The CDR3: CASSPIGPTYEQYF. CDR3 coding DNA: TGTGCCAGCAGCCCGATCGGGCCCACCTACGAGCAGTACTTC.

This chain links TRBV25-1 with TRBJ2-7, with 7 bases matching TRBD1. This CDR3 is built from 14 residues. The V gene end was trimmed by 6 bases and the J gene end by 2 bases; junction bases not matched to a gene: 7. The germline V gene has CDR1 MGHDK and CDR2 SYGVNS. The DNA of the CDR3 is TGTGCCAGCAGCCGGGACAGTCGAACCTACGAGCAGTACTTC. Its translation is CASSRDSRTYEQYF.

This sequence joins TRBV7-9 and TRBJ2-1; 7 nucleotides agree with TRBD2. The trim removed 7 bases at V and 1 base at J, leaving 7 bases unmatched. The germline gives CDR1 SEHNR, CDR2 FQNEAQ (reference sequence). This CDR3 spans 15 amino acids. CDR3 sequence: CASTPSGGSYNEQFF. CDR3 DNA: TGTGCCAGCACTCCATCGGGGGGATCCTACAATGAGCAGTTCTTC.

V and J are TRBV6-6 and TRBJ2-1; possible D gene TRBD1, 6 bases. Germline assignment: CDR1 MNHNY and CDR2 SVGAGI (reference sequence). The V and J ends lost 5 bases and 5 bases respectively, with 22 bases between them. This CDR3 has 17 amino acids. CDR3 DNA sequence: TGTGCCAGCAGTGCCCGAGTAACAGGGAATAGACACAATGAGCAGTTCTTC. Its protein is CASSARVTGNRHNEQFF.

This clonotype was seen a handful of times. The chain is built from TRBV12-3 or TRBV12-4 and TRBJ2-3; D is perhaps TRBD1 (6 bases). The CDR3 length is 15 residues. V lost 6 bases, J lost 0 bases, and 13 bases lay in between. For the CDR3, the DNA is TGTGCCAGCAGCCCCCGGGACACTAGCACAGATACGCAGTATTTT. Protein product: CASSPRDTSTDTQYF.

The CDR3 protein is CASSKQGGADTQYF. The CDR3 DNA is TGTGCCAGCAGCAAACAAGGGGGGGCAGATACGCAGTATTTT. The chain carries TRBV7-9 and TRBJ2-3; D perhaps matches TRBD2 (7 bases). CDR3 size: 14 residues. V shed 5 bases and J shed 4 bases, with 13 bases lying between them. CDR1 SEHNR and CDR2 FQNEAQ come from the germline V gene (reference sequence).

The V and J genes are TRBV6-5 and TRBJ1-1; weak D call: TRBD1 (5 bases). Looked up from germline, CDR1 is MNHEY and CDR2 is SVGAGI. V was clipped by 10 bases and J by 3 bases, with 18 bases between them. This CDR3 has 14 amino acids. CDR3 sequence reads: CATTPTGVYTEAFF. The DNA of the CDR3 is TGTGCCACCACGCCGACGGGGGTGTACACTGAAGCTTTCTTT.

CDR3 nucleotide sequence: TGTGCCAGCAGCTTGTCGGGGGGGGCTACGCAGTATTTT. Amino acids: CASSLSGGATQYF. V is TRBV7-2 and J is TRBJ2-3; 8 bases line up with TRBD2. This CDR3 has 13 amino acids. Germline assignment: CDR1 SGHTA and CDR2 FQGNSA. J was trimmed by 8 bases and V by 3 bases; bases with no gene match: 4.

This sequence joins TRBV14 and TRBJ1-1; D is unresolved. The CDR3 loop spans 13 amino acids. The V gene lost 1 base and the J gene lost 11 bases, with 14 bases spanning the gap. Germline V gives CDR1 SGHDN, CDR2 FVKESK. CDR3 in amino acids: CASSQGRRSSAFF. The CDR3 bases are TGTGCCAGCAGCCAAGGCCGTCGCTCGAGTGCTTTCTTT. The full variable domain, rest sourced from reference TRBV14 and TRBJ1-1, is EAGVTQFPSHSVIEKGQTVTLRCDPISGHDNLYWYRRVMGKEIKFLLHFVKESKQDESGMPNNRFLAERTGGTYSTLKVQPAELEDSGVYFCASSQGRRSSAFFGQGTRLTVV.

This clonotype was found a few times. The chain is built from TRBV7-9 and TRBJ1-1; no clear D. The CDR3 is 13 residues long. Trimming shortened V by 3 bases and J by 2 bases, and 7 bases separated the two germline ends. CDR1 and CDR2 (germline): SEHNR, FQNEAQ (reference sequence). The CDR3 DNA reads as TGTGCCAGCAGCTTGTGGCCCAACACTGAAGCTTTCTTT. It yields the protein CASSLWPNTEAFF.

This chain joins TRBV6-6 and TRBJ2-5, with TRBD2 matching over 8 bases. The CDR3 has 14 residues. Germline lookup yields CDR1 MNHNY and CDR2 SVGAGI (reference sequence). J lost 12 bases, V lost 5 bases, and 14 bases had no gene match. The CDR3 DNA sequence: TGTGCCAGCAGTAGGACCCCCGTGGGACTAGTCAAGTACTTC. This translates into CASSRTPVGLVKYF.

This clonotype was recorded a few times. This may be a read error, as it is one base from a much larger clone. CDR3 in amino acids: CASSLGGQYTDTQYF. CDR3 bases: TGCGCCAGCAGCTTGGGGGGACAGTACACAGATACGCAGTATTTT. The chain is built from TRBV5-1 and TRBJ2-3; 7 bases are shared with TRBD1. The junction had 3 bases not matched to a gene; V was cut back by 0 bases and J by 2 bases. CDR3 size: 15 residues. CDR1 and CDR2 from the germline V gene are SGHRS and YFSETQ.

This clonotype was picked up a small number of times. This CDR3 reads CASSSRSGLPSGGTQYF. Written as DNA, the CDR3 is TGTGCCAGCAGCTCCCGGTCGGGACTGCCCTCCGGTGGGACCCAGTACTTC. This sequence joins TRBV11-2 and TRBJ2-5; weak D call: TRBD2 (6 bases). The CDR3 consists of 17 residues. Trimming removed 4 bases at V and 7 bases at J, with 25 bases between. The germline V gene encodes CDR1 SGHAT and CDR2 FQNNGV.

The chain uses TRBV15 and TRBJ1-1; unclear D gene. This CDR3 spans 15 amino acids. Germline V gene lookup returns CDR1 LNHNV and CDR2 YYDKDF (reference sequence). V gave up 0 bases and J gave up 7 bases, with 15 bases separating them. CDR3 nucleotide sequence: TGTGCCACCAGCAGAGATCAGCGTCGATTAGATGAAGCTTTCTTT. Its protein is CATSRDQRRLDEAFF.

V gene TRBV4-1 combines with J gene TRBJ2-7; D may be TRBD1 or TRBD2 (6 bases each). The germline V gene has CDR1 MGHRA and CDR2 YSYEKL. This CDR3 region has 15 residues. V lost 4 bases, J lost 0 bases, and 13 bases lay in between. DNA of the CDR3: TGCGCCAGCAGCCGAGCCGGGGGCCTCTCCTACGAGCAGTACTTC. Its translation is CASSRAGGLSYEQYF.